The 25 T cell receptor beta chains listed next were all sequenced from one sample in a study of shared clonotypes between healthy human individuals. The data were produced by immunoSEQ multiplex PCR, yet TCRdb's version contains in-frame clones alone and is incomplete. The sample carries about 1 million clones, roughly 80% recorded once. The sequenced sample was memory CD4+ T cells sorted from blood. The subset is: CD45RA-negative fraction. The receptors here all came from a young man in good health.

This chain links TRBV30 with TRBJ2-5; 10 bases fit TRBD1. The J call is doubtful: the DNA matches TRBJ2-7 better. Per germline, CDR1 GTSNPN and CDR2 SVGIG (reference sequence). This CDR3 spans 15 amino acids. The CDR3, as DNA: TGTGCCTGGACCCCCCGACAGGGGGCTCGCAACGAGCAGTACTTC. This gives the protein CAWTPRQGARNEQYF.

This sequence joins TRBV5-4 and TRBJ2-1; perhaps D is TRBD1 or TRBD2 (6 bases each). Trimming shortened V by 0 bases and J by 0 bases, and 13 bases separated the two germline ends. Germline lookup yields CDR1 SGHNT and CDR2 YYREEE (reference sequence). The CDR3 length is 17 residues. This CDR3 reads CASSLATGALSYNEQFF. The CDR3 region has the DNA TGTGCCAGCAGCTTGGCGACGGGGGCCCTCTCCTACAATGAGCAGTTCTTC.

This chain links TRBV6-6 with TRBJ1-1; 7 bases fit TRBD1. With 5 bases clipped from V and 11 bases from J, the junction kept 8 bases outside the gene matches. The CDR3 length is 12 residues. Germline CDR1 reads MNHNY; CDR2 reads SVGAGI (reference sequence). The CDR3 sequence: CASSDRDSGAFF. The CDR3 DNA reads TGTGCCAGCAGTGACCGGGACAGCGGTGCTTTCTTT.

J is TRBJ2-1 and V is TRBV4-1; 9 bases agree with TRBD2. V lost 2 bases, J lost 5 bases, and 4 bases stayed unmatched. The CDR3 sequence is 15 residues long. The germline V gene has CDR1 MGHRA and CDR2 YSYEKL. The CDR3 DNA reads as TGCGCCAGCAGCCAAAATAGCGGGGGAGACAATGAGCAGTTCTTC. It translates to CASSQNSGGDNEQFF.

V gene TRBV5-5 combines with J gene TRBJ2-7; 11 nucleotides line up with TRBD2. This CDR3 contains 15 residues. Germline trimming cut 2 bases from V and 3 bases from J; bases unmatched to any gene: 4. The germline V gene has CDR1 SGHKS and CDR2 YYEKEE (reference sequence). CDR3 in amino acids: CASSFALAGGYEQYF. CDR3 coding DNA: TGTGCCAGCAGCTTTGCTCTAGCGGGGGGCTACGAGCAGTACTTC.

Note on this clone: In the same sample, other DNA sequences code for this CDR3. The chain employs TRBV30 and TRBJ1-3, with D hard to call. Germline loops: CDR1 GTSNPN, CDR2 SVGIG (reference sequence). The CDR3 sequence is 13 residues long. V was clipped by 2 bases and J by 0 bases, with 5 bases between them. As DNA, the CDR3 is TGTGCCTGGAGTCCTCACTCTGGAAACACCATATATTTT. Its translation: CAWSPHSGNTIYF.

CDR3: CASAGEGGTEAFF. The CDR3 DNA reads as TGTGCCAGCGCGGGGGAGGGTGGCACTGAAGCTTTCTTT. V gene TRBV18 combines with J gene TRBJ1-1; a possible D gene is TRBD1 (5 bases). The CDR3 spans 13 residues. Germline-derived CDR1 and CDR2 are KGHSH and LQKENI. V lost 8 bases, J lost 4 bases, and 14 bases lay in between.

This clone was recorded once. This rearrangement joins TRBV6-5 to TRBJ2-3; a weak D match, TRBD1 (5 bases). Per germline, CDR1 MNHEY and CDR2 SVGAGI. This CDR3 has 14 residues. The ends were cut back, 5 bases at V and 3 bases at J, with 12 bases in the middle. The CDR3 DNA sequence: TGTGCCAGCAGTCGCAGGGTGGCAACAGATACGCAGTATTTT. Translated, it gives CASSRRVATDTQYF.

This chain connects TRBV4-3 to TRBJ2-1; D not resolved. V lost 0 bases and J lost 9, with 12 bases in between. This CDR3 region has 14 residues. Looked up from germline, CDR1 is LGHNA and CDR2 is YSLEER. The CDR3 spells CASSQEPERSEQFF. The CDR3 bases are TGCGCCAGCAGCCAAGAGCCGGAGCGAAGTGAGCAGTTCTTC.

The genes are TRBV7-8 and TRBJ2-1; D remains unclear. The CDR3 totals 12 residues. With 1 base removed from V and 10 bases from J, the gap between germline ends came to 8 bases. Germline CDR1 is SGHVS and CDR2 is FQNEAQ. As DNA, the CDR3 is TGTGCCAGCAGCTTAGAGGGTTGGGAGCAGTTCTTC. This encodes CASSLEGWEQFF. Combining the CDR3 with reference TRBV7-8 and TRBJ2-1 gives the whole variable domain GAGVSQSPRYKVAKRGQDVALRCDPISGHVSLFWYQQALGQGPEFLTYFQNEAQLDKSGLPSDRFFAERPEGSVSTLKIQRTQQEDSAVYLCASSLEGWEQFFGPGTRLTVL.

Only one count was recorded for this clone. The chain carries TRBV6-6 and TRBJ1-5; D is undetermined. Germline V CDR1 and CDR2: MNHNY, SVGAGI (reference sequence). Trimming cost V 8 bases and J 3 bases, with 14 bases left between them. The CDR3 extends over 14 amino acids. The DNA of the CDR3 is TGTGCCAGCGGCCGAGTGAGTTACAATCAGCCCCAGCATTTT. It specifies CASGRVSYNQPQHF.

In DNA form, the CDR3 reads TGCGCCAGCAGGGACCGGACAGGTCCCGGCTATGGCTACACCTTC. Protein product: CASRDRTGPGYGYTF. The rearrangement joins TRBV5-1 to TRBJ1-2, with 7 bases aligning to TRBD1. CDR3 length: 15 residues. Germline V gives CDR1 SGHRS, CDR2 YFSETQ. J gave up 4 bases and V 5 bases, and 11 bases lay outside the gene matches. The complete variable domain, with remaining parts taken from reference TRBV5-1 and TRBJ1-2, reads KAGVTQTPRYLIKTRGQQVTLSCSPISGHRSVSWYQQTPGQGLQFLFEYFSETQRNKGNFPGRFSGRQFSNSRSEMNVSTLELGDSALYLCASRDRTGPGYGYTFGSGTRLTVV.

The V and J genes are TRBV6-1 and TRBJ1-6; weak D call: TRBD1 (5 bases). Germline CDR1 and CDR2: MNHNS and SASEGT. This CDR3 region has 14 residues. V was pared by 2 bases and J by 7 bases, with 9 bases between. In DNA form, the CDR3 reads TGTGCCAGCAGTGAAATGACAGTGAATTCACCCCTCCACTTT. Protein: CASSEMTVNSPLHF.

The genes are TRBV11-3 and TRBJ2-1; maybe TRBD2 (6 bases). The germline V gene encodes CDR1 SGHNT and CDR2 YENEEA. The CDR3 has 14 residues. V gave up 3 bases and J gave up 6 bases, with 12 bases separating them. CDR3 bases: TGTGCCAGCAGCTTGGGTAGCGGAGTCAATGAGCAGTTCTTC. Translation: CASSLGSGVNEQFF.

This chain connects TRBV18 to TRBJ2-5; TRBD1 matches at 9 bases. The CDR3 consists of 15 residues. The junction had 4 bases not matched to a gene; V was cut back by 4 bases and J by 1 base. Germline V CDR1 and CDR2: KGHSH, LQKENI. In DNA form, the CDR3 reads TGTGCCAGCTCACTGGGACAGGGTGTCCAAGAGACCCAGTACTTC. Encoded protein: CASSLGQGVQETQYF.

This clone was counted between two and nine times. The chain uses TRBV5-4 and TRBJ2-7; 9 bases map to TRBD2. V gave up 7 bases and J gave up 3 bases; unmatched junction bases: 5. Per the germline V gene, CDR1 is SGHNT and CDR2 is YYREEE (reference sequence). There are 13 residues in the CDR3. CDR3 sequence reads: CASGAGGNYEQYF. The CDR3 DNA reads TGTGCCAGCGGGGCGGGGGGGAACTACGAGCAGTACTTC.

This chain joins TRBV19 and TRBJ2-5; D unclear. Trimming shortened V by 3 bases and J by 5 bases, and 10 bases separated the two germline ends. The CDR3 length is 13 residues. Per germline, CDR1 LNHDA and CDR2 SQIVND (reference sequence). The CDR3 region is CASSMLPWETQYF. The CDR3 DNA follows: TGTGCCAGTAGTATGTTGCCCTGGGAGACCCAGTACTTC.

This clone was counted a few times. The gene calls are TRBV19 and TRBJ1-5; the D gene is possibly TRBD1 (5 bases). Germline loops: CDR1 LNHDA, CDR2 SQIVND (reference sequence). Deletions cut 6 bases from V and 6 bases from J, with 12 bases between. This CDR3 has 13 amino acids. As DNA, the CDR3 is TGTGCCAGTAGGGCGGGGGGTGCTCAGCCCCAGCATTTT. Its protein product is CASRAGGAQPQHF. Complete variable domain (other parts from reference TRBV19 and TRBJ1-5): DGGITQSPKYLFRKEGQNVTLSCEQNLNHDAMYWYRQDPGQGLRLIYYSQIVNDFQKGDIAEGYSVSREKKESFPLTVTSAQKNPTAFYLCASRAGGAQPQHFGDGTRLSIL.

This clone showed up just a few times. The rearrangement uses TRBV5-5 and TRBJ1-4, with 7 bases that match TRBD1. Germline assignment: CDR1 SGHKS and CDR2 YYEKEE (reference sequence). The CDR3 sequence is 16 residues long. The ends lost 4 bases at V and 8 bases at J; junction bases unmatched: 14. The CDR3, as DNA: TGTGCCAGCAGCACCATACCCGACAGGGTCAGAGAAAAACTGTTTTTT. This codes for CASSTIPDRVREKLFF.

Here the CDR3 reads CASRGKVGGTRTSWNYNEQFF. CDR3 nucleotides: TGTGCCAGTCGGGGCAAGGTTGGGGGAACCAGGACTAGCTGGAACTACAATGAGCAGTTCTTC. V usage is TRBV19 and J usage is TRBJ2-1; 8 bases are shared with TRBD2. From germline, CDR1 is LNHDA and CDR2 SQIVND (reference sequence). V trimming: 8 bases; J trimming: 3 bases; junction bases outside the gene matches: 27. The CDR3 has 21 amino acids.

The CDR3 DNA follows: TGTGCCAGCAGCCGCCCCGCAGGGGGTTCGGGTGAGCAGTACTTC. It is translated as CASSRPAGGSGEQYF. The gene calls are TRBV28 and TRBJ2-7; TRBD1 aligns across 7 bases. Germline-derived CDR1 and CDR2 are MDHEN and SYDVKM. This CDR3 has 15 amino acids. V gave up 6 bases and J gave up 7 bases; unmatched junction bases: 15.

The rearrangement links TRBV19 to TRBJ1-2; D call uncertain. The CDR3 is 13 amino acids. The germline V gene encodes CDR1 LNHDA and CDR2 SQIVND (reference sequence). V lost 6 bases to trimming and J lost 4 bases, with 12 bases between them. As DNA, the CDR3 is TGTGCCAGTAGGCATCCGATCCTCTATGGCTACACCTTC. Its translation is CASRHPILYGYTF.

In the case of this clone: At the DNA level, this CDR3 is encoded by other sequences in the same sample as well. The genes are TRBV5-1 and TRBJ1-6; 7 bases map to TRBD1. Germline assignment: CDR1 SGHRS and CDR2 YFSETQ. The CDR3 is made up of 14 amino acids. Trimming cost V 3 bases and J 7 bases; bases outside gene matches: 4. The CDR3 spells CASSSGTANSPLHF. Here the CDR3 DNA reads TGCGCCAGCAGCTCCGGGACAGCCAATTCACCCCTCCACTTT.

The V gene is TRBV6-1, the J gene TRBJ2-5; D is uncertain. The germline V gene has CDR1 MNHNS and CDR2 SASEGT. Trimming took 10 bases from V and 2 from J, leaving 11 bases between them. There are 12 residues in the CDR3. The CDR3 DNA reads TGTGCCACCCAGGCCTGGCAAGAGACCCAGTACTTC. Translated: CATQAWQETQYF.

Only one count was recorded for this clone. The chain links TRBV5-6 to TRBJ1-6, with 7 bases lining up with TRBD1. V shed 6 bases, J shed 6 bases, and the junction held 6 bases outside the gene matches. The CDR3 extends over 14 amino acids. CDR1 and CDR2 from the germline V gene are SGHDT and YYEEEE. The CDR3 DNA reads TGTGCCAGCACACGGGGACAGATTAATTCACCCCTCCACTTT. This sequence encodes CASTRGQINSPLHF.